This T cell receptor (beta chain) originates from a study of low-dose radiotherapy and immunotherapy resistance in tumors (dated by TCRdb to 2022 to 2024). In terms of the full investigation: Patients in Cohort 1 were given 0.5 Gy per fraction every 2 weeks, and the prescribed total PTV dose was 6.5 Gy. Patients in Cohort 2 were given 1 Gy per fraction every two weeks, for a total of 13 Gy across 26 weeks. Cyclophosphamide 200 mg/m2 was given intravenously every two weeks, one day before each radiation and immunotherapy administration. Trial participants were not randomized into treatment groups. Starting on cycle 1 day 1, patients took 300 mg of aspirin by mouth once a day for four cycles. Patients were given nivolumab as a 240 mg flat dose every two weeks and ipilimumab at 1 mg/kg every six weeks, with both drugs delivered intravenously. Eight patients were included in the translational analysis: three from the first dose cohort and the first five from the second dose cohort.

The junction shows trimming of 1 base on V and 5 bases on J, plus 21 bases between the germline ends. The CDR3, from cysteine to phenylalanine, totals 17 residues. Just CDR3 DNA is preserved here, 51 bases in frame from base 1. The germline V gene supplies CDR1 SGHAT and CDR2 FQNNGV. TCRdb records Illumina HiSeq 2500 as the sequencer. Superscript III and a set of TRAV- and TRBV-specific primers were used to synthesize first-strand cDNA, so that both TCRalpha and TCRbeta chains were covered. TCRs were amplified for about 19 PCR cycles with Phusion, using a constant-region primer paired with the adapter attached to the V primers. The MessageAmp II aRNA Amplification Kit was used to amplify the isolated mRNA, with in vitro transcription run for 16 hours at 37 degrees C. mRNA for TCR sequencing was isolated with the Dynabeads mRNA DIRECT Purification Kit. Indexed Illumina adapters were added in a second Phusion PCR of roughly 25 cycles, and the PCR products were purified with AMPure XP beads. Turning to the authors' computational methods: Custom Perl scripts were used to pool TCR sequences that encoded the same protein, to remove out-of-frame sequences, and to calculate the abundance of each clonotype. TCR sequences supported by only a single read were excluded from analysis. Repertoire metrics included Shannon entropy, Gini index, clonality, richness, and frequency of TCRs shared between repertoires. In TCRdb, the public reads were trimmed at Q25 with fastp and aligned with MiXCR, with productive beta chains retained. Each entry is one CDR3 protein sequence, shown with its most common DNA and genes. V and J calls and clone size were set by TCRdb, not the authors. The sample contains about 64,000 distinct CDR3 sequences, around a quarter of them found a single time. 6% to 7% of the sample is held by the ten biggest clonotypes.

This clonotype was seen repeatedly, ten times or more. It lacks a known antigen. Base qualities are not at hand, and no much larger clone is one base apart. The time point label, as the study defines it: before trial treatment. The donors took part in RACIN, a single-arm, phase I, dose-escalation trial that combined nivolumab, ipilimumab, aspirin, low-dose cyclophosphamide and low-dose radiotherapy. Eligible patients had advanced, TIL-negative solid tumors. The sample in question was PBMCs, obtained before treatment. This TCR was sampled from a male donor with rectosigmoid adenocarcinoma. This chain joins TRBV11-2 to TRBJ2-7, with the D call tentatively TRBD1 or TRBD2, each fitting 7 bases. The CDR3 region reads CASSLVRGGRGGNEQYF. The sequenced DNA: TGTGCCAGCAGCTTAGTCAGGGGGGGCAGGGGAGGGAACGAGCAGTACTTC.